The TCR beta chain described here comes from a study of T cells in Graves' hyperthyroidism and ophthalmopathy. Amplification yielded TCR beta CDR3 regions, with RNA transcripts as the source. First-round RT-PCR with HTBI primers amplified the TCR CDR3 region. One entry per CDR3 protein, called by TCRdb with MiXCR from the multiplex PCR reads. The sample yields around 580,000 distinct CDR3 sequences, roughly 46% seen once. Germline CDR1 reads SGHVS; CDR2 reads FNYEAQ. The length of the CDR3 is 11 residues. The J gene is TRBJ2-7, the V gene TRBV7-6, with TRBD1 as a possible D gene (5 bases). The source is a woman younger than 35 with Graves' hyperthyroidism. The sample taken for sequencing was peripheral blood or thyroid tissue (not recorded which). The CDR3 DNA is TGTGCTAGACCAGGGATCCACGAGCAGTACTTC. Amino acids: CARPGIHEQYF.